This T cell receptor (beta chain) came from a study of T-cell reconstitution after alpha-beta-depleted transplantation in children. Overall study findings and caveats: In patients about two months after transplant, alpha-beta T cells reportedly arose from several hundred expanded graft clones. The authors attributed T-cell counts and diversity one year after transplant mostly to newly produced T cells. Day-60 TCRbeta diversity that was high in some patients was derived from surviving recipient T cells and thymic progenitors.

The library targeted TCRbeta and was prepared with unique molecular identifiers. MiXCR was run by TCRdb on the PCR reads, yielding one entry per CDR3 protein. The data show 540,000 or so distinct CDR3 sequences, about 23% seen once. CDR3 size: 13 residues. With 10 bases removed from V and 3 bases from J, the gap between germline ends came to 16 bases. In germline, CDR1 is MNHEY, CDR2 SVGEGT. Remarks on this clonotype: Its specificity is unknown.

This receptor was taken from a boy under two years old who had a stem cell transplant for acute myeloid leukemia, so the T cells may come from the graft donor. The sequencing used PBMCs, mostly from graft donor cells, collected 360 days after TCRalphabeta/CD19-depleted stem cell transplant. V and J are TRBV6-2 or TRBV6-3 and TRBJ2-7, with D maybe TRBD2 (5 bases). CDR3 sequence (DNA): TGTGCCACCTCCGGCCGGGGTTTCTACGAGCAGTACGTC. Protein sequence: CATSGRGFYEQYV.